The rows below give T cell receptor beta chains drawn from one sample of a study of blood T cells in healthy people across ages. TCRdb passed the 5' RACE reads through MiXCR, listing each CDR3 protein once. The data show over 700,000 distinct CDR3 sequences, with around 25% seen just once and roughly 9% held by the top ten. These data also formed part of another study, on T cells of mothers and their children.

Sequenced sample: blood. These receptors were obtained from a boy aged 5 to 17 in good health. The CDR3 runs from the conserved cysteine through the conserved F or W. Fields, in order: D gene, clone size, J gene, V gene, CDR3 DNA, CDR3 protein. A D gene is named only where the DNA matches it firmly. Size is stated for part of the rows, as once, few or many counts, or as a class when the clone is expanded.

d_call: -
clone_size: -
j_call: TRBJ2-3
v_call: TRBV29-1
cdr3_nt: TGCAGCGTCCAAAACGGGGCCACAGATACGCAGTATTTT
cdr3_aa: CSVQNGATDTQYF

d_call: TRBD2
clone_size: -
j_call: TRBJ2-5
v_call: TRBV27
cdr3_nt: TGTGCCAGCAGTTTATCGCCCATTCGGGGGGGCCCAGGGGAGACCCAGTACTTC
cdr3_aa: CASSLSPIRGGPGETQYF

d_call: TRBD2
clone_size: -
j_call: TRBJ2-1
v_call: TRBV6-1
cdr3_nt: TGTGCCAGCACCGTTGGACTAGCGGGGGCCAATGAGCAGTTCTTC
cdr3_aa: CASTVGLAGANEQFF

d_call: TRBD2
clone_size: -
j_call: TRBJ2-1
v_call: TRBV6-2/TRBV6-3
cdr3_nt: TGTGCCAGCAGTTTATCCTGGACTAGCTTCTCCTACAATGAGCAGTTCTTC
cdr3_aa: CASSLSWTSFSYNEQFF

d_call: TRBD1
clone_size: -
j_call: TRBJ1-2
v_call: TRBV7-9
cdr3_nt: TGTGCCAGCAGCTTAGGGGGGGACAGCTATGGCTACACCTTC
cdr3_aa: CASSLGGDSYGYTF

d_call: -
clone_size: -
j_call: TRBJ2-5
v_call: TRBV27
cdr3_nt: TGTGCCAGCAGTTTATCGGCCAATCGGGAGACCCAGTACTTC
cdr3_aa: CASSLSANRETQYF

d_call: -
clone_size: few
j_call: TRBJ2-7
v_call: TRBV29-1
cdr3_nt: TGCAGCGTTCGGGCCCTAGGGGCCTACGAGCAGTACTTC
cdr3_aa: CSVRALGAYEQYF

d_call: TRBD2
clone_size: few
j_call: TRBJ2-7
v_call: TRBV9
cdr3_nt: TGTGCCAGCAGCCTTTGGACTAGCGGTAGAAGCGAGCAGTACTTC
cdr3_aa: CASSLWTSGRSEQYF

d_call: TRBD2
clone_size: -
j_call: TRBJ2-1
v_call: TRBV2
cdr3_nt: TGTGCCAGTGCTAGCGGGATAAAGGTATATGAGCAGTTCTTC
cdr3_aa: CASASGIKVYEQFF

d_call: TRBD1
clone_size: -
j_call: TRBJ2-7
v_call: TRBV20-1
cdr3_nt: TGCAGCGCAGGGGGCCCTGGCTACGAGCAGTACTTC
cdr3_aa: CSAGGPGYEQYF

d_call: -
clone_size: -
j_call: TRBJ1-2
v_call: TRBV29-1
cdr3_nt: TGCAGCGTTGAAGGGCTAACCTATGGCTACACCTTC
cdr3_aa: CSVEGLTYGYTF

d_call: -
clone_size: -
j_call: TRBJ2-7
v_call: TRBV5-1
cdr3_nt: TGCGCCAGCAGCTTTTTCCTGAACGGCTACGAGCAGTACTTC
cdr3_aa: CASSFFLNGYEQYF

d_call: -
clone_size: few
j_call: TRBJ2-7
v_call: TRBV12-3/TRBV12-4
cdr3_nt: TGTGCCAGCAGTTTTTCTTTCGAATACGAGCAGTACTTC
cdr3_aa: CASSFSFEYEQYF

d_call: TRBD1
clone_size: -
j_call: TRBJ1-2
v_call: TRBV19
cdr3_nt: TGTGCCAGTACTGGACAGGGGGCTCGCGGTGGCTACACCTTC
cdr3_aa: CASTGQGARGGYTF

d_call: -
clone_size: -
j_call: TRBJ1-5
v_call: TRBV20-1
cdr3_nt: TGCAGTGCTACTGCCCTGGGGAGGGAAGCCAATCAGCCCCAGCATTTT
cdr3_aa: CSATALGREANQPQHF

d_call: TRBD1
clone_size: -
j_call: TRBJ2-7
v_call: TRBV13
cdr3_nt: TGTGCCAGCAGCTTAGCGGACAGGTCCTACGAGCAGTACTTC
cdr3_aa: CASSLADRSYEQYF

d_call: -
clone_size: -
j_call: TRBJ2-7
v_call: TRBV11-3
cdr3_nt: TGTGCCAGCAGCTTAGATCCGGGGGTCTACGAGCAGTACTTC
cdr3_aa: CASSLDPGVYEQYF

d_call: TRBD2
clone_size: -
j_call: TRBJ2-1
v_call: TRBV5-1
cdr3_nt: TGCGCCAGCAGACTAGCGGAATACAATGAGCAGTTCTTC
cdr3_aa: CASRLAEYNEQFF

d_call: -
clone_size: -
j_call: TRBJ2-7
v_call: TRBV20-1
cdr3_nt: TGCAGTGCTCCCACAGGGTACGAGCAGTACTTC
cdr3_aa: CSAPTGYEQYF

d_call: -
clone_size: -
j_call: TRBJ1-6
v_call: TRBV10-2
cdr3_nt: TGCGCCAGCAGTGAGTTGTCCAATTCACCCCTCCACTTT
cdr3_aa: CASSELSNSPLHF

d_call: TRBD2
clone_size: -
j_call: TRBJ2-2
v_call: TRBV4-3
cdr3_nt: TGCGCCAGCAGCCAGGGGGGACTAGGGGACGGGGAGCTGTTTTTT
cdr3_aa: CASSQGGLGDGELFF

d_call: -
clone_size: -
j_call: TRBJ2-7
v_call: TRBV6-2/TRBV6-3
cdr3_nt: TGTGCCAGCAGTTACTCCCTCCCCGGTTACGAGCAGTACTTC
cdr3_aa: CASSYSLPGYEQYF

d_call: TRBD2
clone_size: -
j_call: TRBJ2-1
v_call: TRBV4-1
cdr3_nt: TGCGCCAGCAGCCAAGCTAGCCCCGGGACTATCCCGGGAGATGAGCAGTTCTTC
cdr3_aa: CASSQASPGTIPGDEQFF

d_call: -
clone_size: few
j_call: TRBJ2-3
v_call: TRBV7-3
cdr3_nt: TGTGCCAGCAGCTTAACCCAGAGCACAGATACGCAGTATTTT
cdr3_aa: CASSLTQSTDTQYF

d_call: -
clone_size: few
j_call: TRBJ2-1
v_call: TRBV5-1
cdr3_nt: TGCGCCAGCAGCTTGATAAGTTCTCATGAGCAGTTCTTC
cdr3_aa: CASSLISSHEQFF

d_call: -
clone_size: -
j_call: TRBJ2-7
v_call: TRBV10-3
cdr3_nt: TGTGCCATCAGTGCGATAACCTCCTACGAGCAGTACTTC
cdr3_aa: CAISAITSYEQYF

d_call: TRBD2
clone_size: -
j_call: TRBJ2-5
v_call: TRBV4-1
cdr3_nt: TGCGCCAGCAGCCAAGATCTACCGGGAGGGCCAGAGACCCAGTACTTC
cdr3_aa: CASSQDLPGGPETQYF

d_call: TRBD1
clone_size: few
j_call: TRBJ2-7
v_call: TRBV28
cdr3_nt: TGTGCCAGCAGTGGGGACAGCCTAGGGTCCTACGAGCAGTACTTC
cdr3_aa: CASSGDSLGSYEQYF

d_call: -
clone_size: -
j_call: TRBJ2-5
v_call: TRBV12-3/TRBV12-4
cdr3_nt: TGTGCCAGCAGTCCCCGAGTGAGGGCGTCCGAGACCCAGTACTTC
cdr3_aa: CASSPRVRASETQYF

d_call: TRBD1
clone_size: -
j_call: TRBJ1-4
v_call: TRBV27
cdr3_nt: TGTGCCAGCAGTCCGACAGGGAGTGATGAAAAACTGTTTTTT
cdr3_aa: CASSPTGSDEKLFF

d_call: TRBD2
clone_size: few
j_call: TRBJ2-7
v_call: TRBV7-2
cdr3_nt: TGTGCCAGCAGCTGGGGGCGCCCAGGTAGCGGGAAAAACGAGCAGTACTTC
cdr3_aa: CASSWGRPGSGKNEQYF

d_call: -
clone_size: -
j_call: TRBJ2-3
v_call: TRBV3-1
cdr3_nt: TGTGCCTGCAGCCAAGAAGAGGGTAGCCGCACAGATACGCAGTATTTT
cdr3_aa: CACSQEEGSRTDTQYF

d_call: TRBD2
clone_size: -
j_call: TRBJ2-1
v_call: TRBV28
cdr3_nt: TGTGCCAGCAGTTCCCCGGGACTAGATGGCTTCGGTGAGCAGTTCTTC
cdr3_aa: CASSSPGLDGFGEQFF

d_call: TRBD2
clone_size: few
j_call: TRBJ2-4
v_call: TRBV28
cdr3_nt: TGTGCCAGCAGTTTATTTGCTAGCGGGAGTGAAAACATTCAGTACTTC
cdr3_aa: CASSLFASGSENIQYF

d_call: -
clone_size: many
j_call: TRBJ2-3
v_call: TRBV12-3/TRBV12-4
cdr3_nt: TGTGCCAGCAGCGTAGGCAGGGGAACAGATACGCAGTATTTT
cdr3_aa: CASSVGRGTDTQYF

d_call: -
clone_size: once
j_call: TRBJ2-2
v_call: TRBV4-3
cdr3_nt: TGCGCCAGCAGCCAAGATCCCCCAGGGACTGAAGTCACCGGGGAGCTGTTTTTT
cdr3_aa: CASSQDPPGTEVTGELFF

d_call: -
clone_size: few
j_call: TRBJ2-7
v_call: TRBV7-9
cdr3_nt: TGTGCCACCGGGGTCATTACTTCCTACGAGCAGTACTTC
cdr3_aa: CATGVITSYEQYF

d_call: -
clone_size: -
j_call: TRBJ2-3
v_call: TRBV3-1
cdr3_nt: TGTGCCAGCAGCCAAAATGGGCTAGCATCTACAGATACGCAGTATTTT
cdr3_aa: CASSQNGLASTDTQYF

d_call: -
clone_size: few
j_call: TRBJ2-1
v_call: TRBV18
cdr3_nt: TGTGCCAGCTCACCACTCAGGGACAATGAGCAGTTCTTC
cdr3_aa: CASSPLRDNEQFF

d_call: TRBD2
clone_size: few
j_call: TRBJ2-7
v_call: TRBV18
cdr3_nt: TGTGCCAGCTCATCCATTCAAGGGACTAGCTACGAGCAGTACTTC
cdr3_aa: CASSSIQGTSYEQYF

d_call: -
clone_size: few
j_call: TRBJ1-5
v_call: TRBV2
cdr3_nt: TGTGCCAGCAGTGCAGGCCGACAACCCAATCAGCCCCAGCATTTT
cdr3_aa: CASSAGRQPNQPQHF

d_call: -
clone_size: few
j_call: TRBJ1-4
v_call: TRBV7-2
cdr3_nt: TGTGCCAGCAGCTCCAAACGGGCCTCAGGGTTAGAGAAACTGTTTTTT
cdr3_aa: CASSSKRASGLEKLFF